This T cell receptor (beta chain) was obtained from a study of regulatory T cells in long-lasting Graves disease. Whole-study context: Duration of antithyroid drug therapy among newly diagnosed Graves' patients was under 3 months.

The CDR3 runs to 14 residues. Germline V gives CDR1 SNHLY, CDR2 FYNNEI. V was shortened by 9 bases and J by 0 bases, with 9 bases between the two germline ends. Libraries of TCR beta came from iRepertoire HTBI primers plus Arm-PCR of CDR3 regions. One entry per CDR3 protein, called by TCRdb with MiXCR from the multiplex PCR reads. The sample holds around 400,000 distinct CDR3 sequences; less than 20% are singletons and the top ten take 20% to 25%. Time point meaning: newly diagnosed GD, antithyroid drugs for less than 3 months. From RNA extracted from PBMCs, the TCR library was made. Investigators report Graves' disease was diagnosed under American Thyroid Association guidelines. Study-level points and caveats: Comparison showed that persistent patients shared more public clonotypes (roughly 2,700) than new patients (approximately 930). Persistent Graves' patients had lower TCR diversity than newly diagnosed ones.

At least ten counts were recorded for this clonotype. What it recognizes is unknown. This chain uses TRBV2 with TRBJ2-6, with D perhaps matching TRBD1 (5 bases). Sequenced here: peripheral blood mononuclear cells (PBMCs), sampled at new diagnosis, from a patient treated with antithyroid drugs. This receptor was obtained from a female donor with Graves disease. The CDR3 DNA is TGTGCCAGGACAGAACTCTCTGGGGCCAACGTCCTGACTTTC. The encoded protein is CARTELSGANVLTF.